Listed below are T cell receptor beta chains from one sample, sequenced in a study of blood T cell repertoires in COVID-19. Assay: immunoSEQ multiplex PCR; the TCRdb copy retains only in-frame clones and omits some. The sample has roughly 500,000 clones; approximately 91% are singletons. The sequenced material came from PBMCs or T cells enriched from blood (not recorded which). These receptors were obtained from a woman in her fifties or sixties who had recovered from COVID-19. The CDR3 runs from the conserved cysteine through the conserved F or W. Fields, in order: CDR3 protein, CDR3 DNA, clone size, J gene, V gene, D gene. D genes are given only for firm matches. Part of the rows lack a size; the others show once, few, many or a class for expanded clones.

CASSFGYQGYGYTF | TGCGCCAGCAGCTTTGGCTACCAGGGCTATGGCTACACCTTC | NA | TRBJ1-2 | TRBV5-1 | NA
CASSFRLRDTDTQYF | TGCGCCAGCAGCTTTCGGCTCCGGGACACAGATACGCAGTATTTT | once | TRBJ2-3 | TRBV5-1 | NA
CASSPDVLGAGNTIYF | TGTGCCAGCTCACCAGATGTTCTGGGGGCCGGAAACACCATATATTTT | few | TRBJ1-3 | TRBV18 | NA
CASSPGVLNSYEQYF | TGCGCCAGCAGCCCAGGGGTCCTGAACTCCTACGAGCAGTACTTC | NA | TRBJ2-7 | TRBV4-1 | NA
CASSRSGEDTEAFF | TGTGCCAGCAGTCGCAGCGGGGAGGACACTGAAGCTTTCTTT | NA | TRBJ1-1 | TRBV4-2 | NA
CASSLVTGVLSGNTIYF | TGTGCCAGCAGCTTGGTAACAGGGGTCCTCTCTGGAAACACCATATATTTT | NA | TRBJ1-3 | TRBV7-2 | TRBD1
CASSRGVDRGAGYTF | TGCGCCAGCAGCCGAGGGGTCGACAGGGGGGCTGGCTACACCTTC | NA | TRBJ1-2 | TRBV5-1 | TRBD1
CASLKGSGGYTYNEQFF | TGTGCCAGCCTCAAAGGGAGCGGGGGGTACACCTACAATGAGCAGTTCTTC | NA | TRBJ2-1 | TRBV7-2 | TRBD2
CASSEAGQIYNSPLHF | TGTGCCAGCAGTGAAGCAGGACAGATCTATAATTCACCCCTCCACTTT | NA | TRBJ1-6 | TRBV2 | NA
CASSITSGGAGELFF | TGCGCCAGTTCTATAACTAGCGGGGGTGCCGGGGAGCTGTTTTTT | NA | TRBJ2-2 | TRBV10-2 | TRBD2
CASSLGFEQAGIQYF | TGTGCCAGCAGCTTAGGTTTCGAACAGGCAGGGATTCAGTACTTC | NA | TRBJ2-4 | TRBV7-2 | NA